These 11 T cell receptor beta chains share one sample of origin, sequenced in a study of T cells in Graves' hyperthyroidism and ophthalmopathy. RNA transcripts were the template for amplifying TCR beta CDR3 regions. When the TCR CDR3 underwent first-round RT-PCR, the HTBI primer set was used. TCRdb re-derived calls from the multiplex PCR reads in MiXCR, one entry per CDR3 protein. The top ten hold 6.5% to 8% of the sample, which has about 590,000 distinct CDR3 sequences, approximately 15% seen once. Specimen: blood. Receptors originate from a woman between 25 and 40 years old with Graves' hyperthyroidism.

In regard to this clonotype: Germline and junction disagree at one end, which may indicate a read error. The rearrangement uses TRBV7-9 and TRBJ1-2; 7 nucleotides line up with TRBD1. The CDR3 has 16 amino acids. Germline CDR1 and CDR2: SEHNR and FQNEAQ (reference sequence). CDR3 nucleotides: TGTGCCAGCACCTTACGGGAAACGGGACAGCCCCGTGGCTACACCTTC. This sequence encodes CASTLRETGQPRGYTF.

The rearrangement links TRBV24-1 to TRBJ1-3; D gene unclear. This CDR3 is 14 amino acids long. V shed 2 bases and J shed 0 bases, with 4 bases lying between them. Germline-derived CDR1 and CDR2 are KGHDR and SFDVKD. CDR3 protein: CATSDSSSGNTIYF. Here the CDR3 DNA reads TGTGCCACCAGTGATTCGAGCTCTGGAAACACCATATATTTT.

Remarks on this clonotype: A much bigger clone sits one base away, suggesting this may be a read error. The chain carries TRBV5-1 and TRBJ1-1; perhaps TRBD1 as D (5 bases). CDR1 and CDR2 from the germline V gene are SGHRS and YFSETQ. The CDR3 consists of 14 residues. This CDR3 is CAGSSTDMNTEAFF. The CDR3 DNA is TGCGCCGGCAGCTCGACGGACATGAACACTGAAGCTTTCTTT. Drawing the rest from reference TRBV5-1 and TRBJ1-1, the complete variable domain is KAGVTQTPRYLIKTRGQQVTLSCSPISGHRSVSWYQQTPGQGLQFLFEYFSETQRNKGNFPGRFSGRQFSNSRSEMNVSTLELGDSALYLCAGSSTDMNTEAFFGQGTRLTVV.

The V and J genes are TRBV12-5 and TRBJ2-5; TRBD2 is a possible D gene (5 bases). The CDR3 sequence is 14 residues long. The V gene lost 11 bases and the J gene lost 3 bases, with 19 bases spanning the gap. Germline lookup yields CDR1 LGHNT and CDR2 FRNRAP. For the CDR3, the DNA is TGTGCTGGGAGAGGTACTTTCTTGGAAGAGACCCAGTACTTC. Translation gives CAGRGTFLEETQYF.

The chain links TRBV12-3 or TRBV12-4 to TRBJ1-3; D ambiguous. The V and J ends lost 6 bases and 0 bases respectively, with 12 bases between them. The CDR3 contains 15 residues. This CDR3 reads CASRLPGSSGNTIYF. DNA of the CDR3: TGTGCCAGCAGGCTACCGGGTAGCTCTGGAAACACCATATATTTT.

This clonotype was counted between two and nine times. The V gene is TRBV12-5, the J gene TRBJ2-5; possibly TRBD2 for D (5 bases). Germline V lookup: CDR1 LGHNT, CDR2 FRNRAP. The CDR3 is made up of 13 amino acids. V dropped 5 bases and J dropped 2 bases, with 9 bases sitting between them. CDR3 in amino acids: CASGPAEQETQYF. The CDR3 nucleotides read TGTGCTAGTGGTCCAGCGGAGCAAGAGACCCAGTACTTC. The variable domain in full, with the rest retrieved from reference TRBV12-5 and TRBJ2-5, is DARVTQTPRHKVTEMGQEVTMRCQPILGHNTVFWYRQTMMQGLELLAYFRNRAPLDDSGMPKDRFSAEMPDATLATLKIQPSEPRDSAVYFCASGPAEQETQYFGPGTRLLVL.

The gene calls are TRBV28 and TRBJ2-7, with D possibly TRBD2 on 5 matching bases. The CDR3 has 14 residues. The V gene lost 3 bases and the J gene lost 6 bases, with 15 bases spanning the gap. Per the germline V gene, CDR1 is MDHEN and CDR2 is SYDVKM. This chain's CDR3 is CASSLEDPVGEQYF. CDR3 DNA: TGTGCCAGCAGTTTGGAGGACCCAGTGGGCGAGCAGTACTTC.

The sample holds a few counts of this clonotype. The chain couples TRBV6-5 to TRBJ1-1; 9 bases fit TRBD1. Germline assignment: CDR1 MNHEY and CDR2 SVGAGI. This CDR3 has 13 amino acids. J lost 11 bases, V lost 2 bases, and 6 bases had no gene match. The CDR3 is CASSYPGTGSAFF. The CDR3 coding sequence is TGTGCCAGCAGTTACCCCGGGACAGGGAGTGCTTTCTTT.

There are many counts of this clonotype. The chain uses TRBV20-1 and TRBJ2-7; no firm D call. The CDR3 totals 12 residues. Germline V gene lookup returns CDR1 DFQATT and CDR2 SNEGSKA (reference sequence). Trimming pared 1 base from V and 3 bases from J, leaving 7 bases between. The CDR3 nucleotides read TGCAGTGCTAGAGGTCCGAACTACGAGCAGTACTTC. It is translated as CSARGPNYEQYF.

Ten or more counts support this clonotype. The chain carries TRBV20-1 and TRBJ2-3; D uncertain. Germline V gene sequence: CDR1 DFQATT, CDR2 SNEGSKA (reference sequence). The V end lost 3 bases, the J end lost 2 bases, and 21 bases lay between the germline ends. The CDR3 totals 17 residues. CDR3 DNA: TGCAGTGCTAGCCAGAGCTCCAGGACCTCGGACACAGATACGCAGTATTTT. It codes for CSASQSSRTSDTDTQYF.

J is TRBJ1-4 and V is TRBV4-2; D might be TRBD1 (5 bases). V shed 0 bases and J shed 6 bases, with 14 bases lying between them. Looked up from germline, CDR1 is LGHNA and CDR2 is YNFKEQ. The CDR3 is 16 residues long. The CDR3 region is CASSQDLPGNHEKLFF. CDR3 nucleotides: TGTGCCAGCAGCCAAGATTTACCAGGGAATCATGAAAAACTGTTTTTT.